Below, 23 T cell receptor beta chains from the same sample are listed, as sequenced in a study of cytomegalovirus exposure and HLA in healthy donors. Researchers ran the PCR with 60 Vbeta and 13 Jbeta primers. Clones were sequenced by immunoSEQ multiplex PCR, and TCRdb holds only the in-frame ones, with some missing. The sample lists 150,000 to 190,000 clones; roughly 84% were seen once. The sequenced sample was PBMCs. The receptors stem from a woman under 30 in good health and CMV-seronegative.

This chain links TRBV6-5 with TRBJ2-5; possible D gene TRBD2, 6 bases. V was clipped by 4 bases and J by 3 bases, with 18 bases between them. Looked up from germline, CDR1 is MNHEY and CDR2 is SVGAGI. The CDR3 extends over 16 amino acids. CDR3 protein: CASSFGGGGTKETQYF. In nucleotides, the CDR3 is TGTGCCAGCAGTTTCGGGGGAGGAGGGACGAAAGAGACCCAGTACTTC.

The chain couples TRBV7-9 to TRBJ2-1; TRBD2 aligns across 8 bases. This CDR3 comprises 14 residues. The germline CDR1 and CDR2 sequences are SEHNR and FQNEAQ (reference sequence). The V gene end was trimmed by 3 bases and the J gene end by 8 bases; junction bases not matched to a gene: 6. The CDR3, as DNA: TGTGCCAGCAGCTTTGAGCGGGAGTTCGATGAGCAGTTCTTC. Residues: CASSFEREFDEQFF.

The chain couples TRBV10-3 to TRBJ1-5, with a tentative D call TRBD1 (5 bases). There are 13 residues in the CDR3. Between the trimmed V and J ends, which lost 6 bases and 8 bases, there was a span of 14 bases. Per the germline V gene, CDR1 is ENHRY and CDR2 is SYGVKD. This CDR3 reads CAIRDGEGKPQHF. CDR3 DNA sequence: TGTGCCATCAGGGACGGGGAGGGGAAGCCCCAGCATTTT.

For the CDR3, the DNA is TGTGCCAGCAGTTTAAGCGGGAGTTCAGATACGCAGTATTTT. This sequence encodes CASSLSGSSDTQYF. The J gene is TRBJ2-3, the V gene TRBV27; 8 bases line up with TRBD2. Germline CDR1 and CDR2: MNHEY and SMNVEV (reference sequence). The CDR3 has 14 amino acids. V was pared by 2 bases and J by 4 bases, with 2 bases of the junction left unmatched.

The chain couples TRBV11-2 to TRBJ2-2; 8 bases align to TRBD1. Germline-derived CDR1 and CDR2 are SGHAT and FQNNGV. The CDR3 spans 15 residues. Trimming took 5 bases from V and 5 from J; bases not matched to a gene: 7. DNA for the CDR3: TGTGCCAGCAGCAAGACGACAGGGGTTACCGGGGAGCTGTTTTTT. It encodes CASSKTTGVTGELFF. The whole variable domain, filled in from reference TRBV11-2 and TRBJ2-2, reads EAGVAQSPRYKIIEKRQSVAFWCNPISGHATLYWYQQILGQGPKLLIQFQNNGVVDDSQLPKDRFSAERLKGVDSTLKIQPAKLEDSAVYLCASSKTTGVTGELFFGEGSRLTVL.

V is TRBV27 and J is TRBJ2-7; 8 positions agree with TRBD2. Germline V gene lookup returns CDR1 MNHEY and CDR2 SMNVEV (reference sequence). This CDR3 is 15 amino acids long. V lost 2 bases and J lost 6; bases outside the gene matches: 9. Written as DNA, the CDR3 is TGTGCCAGCAGTTTAGCGGGACTAGGCCCCAGCGAGCAGTACTTC. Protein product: CASSLAGLGPSEQYF.

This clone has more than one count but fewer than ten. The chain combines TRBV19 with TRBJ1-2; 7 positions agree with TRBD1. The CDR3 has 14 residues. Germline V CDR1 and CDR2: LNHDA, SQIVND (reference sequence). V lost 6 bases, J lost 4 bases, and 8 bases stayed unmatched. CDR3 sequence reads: CASRGLGDSYGYTF. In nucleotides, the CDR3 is TGTGCCAGTAGGGGGCTCGGGGACAGCTATGGCTACACCTTC.

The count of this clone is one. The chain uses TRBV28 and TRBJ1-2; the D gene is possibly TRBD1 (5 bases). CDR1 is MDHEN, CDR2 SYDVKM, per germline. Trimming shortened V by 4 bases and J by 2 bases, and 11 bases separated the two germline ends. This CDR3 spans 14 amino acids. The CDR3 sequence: CASSSGVSNYGYTF. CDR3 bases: TGTGCCAGCAGTTCGGGGGTTAGCAACTATGGCTACACCTTC.

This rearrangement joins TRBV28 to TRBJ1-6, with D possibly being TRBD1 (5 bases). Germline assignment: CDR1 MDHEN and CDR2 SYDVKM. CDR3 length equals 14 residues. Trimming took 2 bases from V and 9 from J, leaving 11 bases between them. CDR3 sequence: CASSLSQGGSPLHF. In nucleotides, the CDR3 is TGTGCCAGCAGTTTAAGTCAGGGCGGTTCACCCCTCCACTTT.

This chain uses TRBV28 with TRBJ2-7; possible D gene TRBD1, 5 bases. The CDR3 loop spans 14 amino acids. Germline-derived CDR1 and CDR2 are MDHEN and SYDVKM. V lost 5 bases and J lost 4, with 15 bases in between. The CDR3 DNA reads TGTGCCAGCAGTAGCTCAGGGAATAGATACGAGCAGTACTTC. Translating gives CASSSSGNRYEQYF.

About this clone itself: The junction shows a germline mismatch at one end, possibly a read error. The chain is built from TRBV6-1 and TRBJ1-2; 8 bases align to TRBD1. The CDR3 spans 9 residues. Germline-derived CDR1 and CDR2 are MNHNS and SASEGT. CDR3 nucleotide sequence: TGTGCCAGCAGTGCAGGGGGCTACTTC. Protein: CASSAGGYF.

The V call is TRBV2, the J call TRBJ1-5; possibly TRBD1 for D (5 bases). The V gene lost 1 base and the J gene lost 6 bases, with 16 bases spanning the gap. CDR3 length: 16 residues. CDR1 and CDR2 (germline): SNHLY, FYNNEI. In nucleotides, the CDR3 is TGTGCCAGCAGTGAAGATCAGGGAGGGGCCGCTCAGCCCCAGCATTTT. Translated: CASSEDQGGAAQPQHF.

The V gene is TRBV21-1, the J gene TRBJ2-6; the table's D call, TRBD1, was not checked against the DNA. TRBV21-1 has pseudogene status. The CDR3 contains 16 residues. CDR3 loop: CASSKDRGSGANVLTF. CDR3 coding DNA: TGTGCCAGCAGCAAAGACAGGGGGTCTGGGGCCAACGTCCTGACTTTC.

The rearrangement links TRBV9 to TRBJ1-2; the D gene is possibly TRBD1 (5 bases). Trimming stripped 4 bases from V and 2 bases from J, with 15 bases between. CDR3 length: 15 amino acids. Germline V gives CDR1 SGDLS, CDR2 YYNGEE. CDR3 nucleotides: TGTGCCAGCAGCCGTGGGGGGGGGAGGAACTATGGCTACACCTTC. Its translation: CASSRGGGRNYGYTF.

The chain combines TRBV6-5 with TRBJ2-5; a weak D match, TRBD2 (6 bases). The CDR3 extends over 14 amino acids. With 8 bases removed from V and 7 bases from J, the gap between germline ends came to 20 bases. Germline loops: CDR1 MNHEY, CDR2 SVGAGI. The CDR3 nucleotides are TGTGCCAGCCTTGGCAGCCAGGACGGGGGGACCCAGTACTTC. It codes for CASLGSQDGGTQYF.

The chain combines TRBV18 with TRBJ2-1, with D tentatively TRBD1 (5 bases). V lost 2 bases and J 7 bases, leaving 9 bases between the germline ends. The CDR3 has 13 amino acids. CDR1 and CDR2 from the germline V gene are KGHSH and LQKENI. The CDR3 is CASSPAGRNEQFF. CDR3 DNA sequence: TGTGCCAGCTCACCAGCAGGGCGGAATGAGCAGTTCTTC.

The CDR3 coding sequence is TGTGCCAGCAGTTTCCCCTCGGGACTAGCGGGGCCAGGGGACGAGCAGTACTTC. Amino acid sequence: CASSFPSGLAGPGDEQYF. V is TRBV28 and J is TRBJ2-7, with 13 bases fitting TRBD2. CDR1 is MDHEN and CDR2 is SYDVKM in the germline V gene. V trimming: 3 bases; J trimming: 5 bases; junction bases outside the gene matches: 13. The CDR3 spans 18 residues.

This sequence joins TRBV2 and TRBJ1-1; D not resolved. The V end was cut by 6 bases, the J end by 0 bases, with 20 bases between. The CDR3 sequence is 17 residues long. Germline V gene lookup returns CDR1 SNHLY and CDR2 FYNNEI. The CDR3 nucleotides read TGTGCCAGCAGGGCGCTTACCGGCAGGCTACTGAACACTGAAGCTTTCTTT. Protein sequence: CASRALTGRLLNTEAFF. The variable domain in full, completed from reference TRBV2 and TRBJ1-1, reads EPEVTQTPSHQVTQMGQEVILRCVPISNHLYFYWYRQILGQKVEFLVSFYNNEISEKSEIFDDQFSVERPDGSNFTLKIRSTKLEDSAMYFCASRALTGRLLNTEAFFGQGTRLTVV.

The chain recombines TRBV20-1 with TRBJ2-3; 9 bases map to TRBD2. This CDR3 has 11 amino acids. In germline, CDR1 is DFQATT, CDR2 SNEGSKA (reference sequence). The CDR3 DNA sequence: TGCAGGGCGGGAGGGGGAGATACGCAGTATTTT. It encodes CRAGGGDTQYF.

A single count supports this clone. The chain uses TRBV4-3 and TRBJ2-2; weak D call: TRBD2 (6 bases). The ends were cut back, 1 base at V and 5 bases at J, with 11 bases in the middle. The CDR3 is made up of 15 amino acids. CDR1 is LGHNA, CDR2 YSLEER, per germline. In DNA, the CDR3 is TGCGCCAGCAGCCAAGGGGCGGGGAGGACCGGGGAGCTGTTTTTT. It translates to CASSQGAGRTGELFF.

The CDR3 region has the DNA TGTGCCAGCAGTCCCGGCTCTAGCCCCGGGGAGCTGTTTTTT. Translated, it gives CASSPGSSPGELFF. This chain connects TRBV27 to TRBJ2-2; a possible D gene is TRBD2 (5 bases). V lost 5 bases to trimming and J lost 6 bases, with 13 bases between them. From germline, CDR1 is MNHEY and CDR2 SMNVEV (reference sequence). The CDR3 is 14 amino acids.

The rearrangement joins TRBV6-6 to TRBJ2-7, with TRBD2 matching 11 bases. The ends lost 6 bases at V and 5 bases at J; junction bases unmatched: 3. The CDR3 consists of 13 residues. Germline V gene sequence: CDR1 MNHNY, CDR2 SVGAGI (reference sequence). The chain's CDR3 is CASSTSGSNEQYF. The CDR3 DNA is TGTGCCAGCAGCACTAGCGGGAGCAACGAGCAGTACTTC.

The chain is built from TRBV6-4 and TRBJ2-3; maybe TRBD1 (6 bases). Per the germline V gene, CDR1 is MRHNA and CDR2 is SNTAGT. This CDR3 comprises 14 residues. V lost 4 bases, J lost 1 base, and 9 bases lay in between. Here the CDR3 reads CASSGAGGTDTQYF. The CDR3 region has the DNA TGTGCCAGCAGTGGGGCAGGGGGCACAGATACGCAGTATTTT.